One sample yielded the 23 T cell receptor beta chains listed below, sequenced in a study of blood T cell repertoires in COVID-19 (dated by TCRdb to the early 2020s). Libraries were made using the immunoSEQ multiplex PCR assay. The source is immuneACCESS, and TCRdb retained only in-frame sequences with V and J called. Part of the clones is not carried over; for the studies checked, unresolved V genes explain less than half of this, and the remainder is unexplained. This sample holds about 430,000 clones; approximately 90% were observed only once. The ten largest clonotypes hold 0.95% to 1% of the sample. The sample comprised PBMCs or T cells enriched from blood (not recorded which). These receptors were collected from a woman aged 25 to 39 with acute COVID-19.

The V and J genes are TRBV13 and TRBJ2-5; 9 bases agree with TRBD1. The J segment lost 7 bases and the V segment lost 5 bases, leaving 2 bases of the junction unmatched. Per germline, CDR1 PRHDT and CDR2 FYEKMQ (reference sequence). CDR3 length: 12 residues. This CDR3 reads CASSRDRVTQYF. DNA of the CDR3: TGTGCCAGCAGCAGGGACAGGGTGACCCAGTACTTC.

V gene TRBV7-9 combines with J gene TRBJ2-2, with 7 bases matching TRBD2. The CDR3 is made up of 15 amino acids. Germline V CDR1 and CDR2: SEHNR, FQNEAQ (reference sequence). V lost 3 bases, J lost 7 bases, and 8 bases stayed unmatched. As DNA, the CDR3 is TGTGCCAGCAGCTTGTCGGGGAGGGCCGGCGGGGAGCTGTTTTTT. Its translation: CASSLSGRAGGELFF.

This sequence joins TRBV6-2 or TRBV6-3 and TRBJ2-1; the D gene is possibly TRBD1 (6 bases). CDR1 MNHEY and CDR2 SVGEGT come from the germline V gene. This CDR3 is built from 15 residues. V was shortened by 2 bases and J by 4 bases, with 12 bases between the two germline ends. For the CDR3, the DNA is TGTGCCAGCAGTTACCGGGACACCCGTTACAATGAGCAGTTCTTC. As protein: CASSYRDTRYNEQFF.

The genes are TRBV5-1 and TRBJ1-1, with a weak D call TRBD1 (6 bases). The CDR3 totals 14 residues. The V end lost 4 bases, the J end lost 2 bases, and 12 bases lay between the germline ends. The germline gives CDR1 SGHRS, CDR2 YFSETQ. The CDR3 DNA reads TGCGCCAGCAGCATCAGGGGAACAAACACTGAAGCTTTCTTT. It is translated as CASSIRGTNTEAFF.

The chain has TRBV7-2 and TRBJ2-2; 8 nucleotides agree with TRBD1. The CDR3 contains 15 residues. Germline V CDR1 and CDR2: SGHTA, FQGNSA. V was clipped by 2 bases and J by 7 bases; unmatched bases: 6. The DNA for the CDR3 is TGTGCCAGCAGCTTAATCACAGGGGGTTTCGGGGAGCTGTTTTTT. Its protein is CASSLITGGFGELFF.

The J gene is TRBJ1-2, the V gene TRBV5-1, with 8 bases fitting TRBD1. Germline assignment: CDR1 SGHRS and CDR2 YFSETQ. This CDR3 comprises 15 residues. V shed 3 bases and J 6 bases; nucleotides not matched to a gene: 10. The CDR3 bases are TGCGCCAGCAGCTGGACCAGGGGACAGGCCGATGGCTACACCTTC. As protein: CASSWTRGQADGYTF.

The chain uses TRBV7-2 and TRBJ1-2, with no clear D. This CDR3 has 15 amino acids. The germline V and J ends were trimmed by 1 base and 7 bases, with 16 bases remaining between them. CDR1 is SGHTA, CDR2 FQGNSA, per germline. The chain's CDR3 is CASSLDGLPGSGYTF. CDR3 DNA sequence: TGTGCCAGCAGCTTAGATGGGCTCCCGGGAAGTGGCTACACCTTC.

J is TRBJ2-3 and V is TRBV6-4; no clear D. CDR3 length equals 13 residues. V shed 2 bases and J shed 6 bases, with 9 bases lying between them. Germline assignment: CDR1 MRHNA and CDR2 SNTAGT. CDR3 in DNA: TGTGCCAGCAGTGACGGCCCAACCGATACGCAGTATTTT. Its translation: CASSDGPTDTQYF.

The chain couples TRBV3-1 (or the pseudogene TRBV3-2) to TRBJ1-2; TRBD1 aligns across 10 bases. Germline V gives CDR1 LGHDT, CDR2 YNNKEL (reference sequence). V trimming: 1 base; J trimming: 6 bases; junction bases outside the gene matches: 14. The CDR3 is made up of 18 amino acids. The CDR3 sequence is CASSQVWGGGQGTHGYTF. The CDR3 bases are TGTGCCAGCAGCCAAGTCTGGGGAGGGGGACAGGGGACCCATGGCTACACCTTC.

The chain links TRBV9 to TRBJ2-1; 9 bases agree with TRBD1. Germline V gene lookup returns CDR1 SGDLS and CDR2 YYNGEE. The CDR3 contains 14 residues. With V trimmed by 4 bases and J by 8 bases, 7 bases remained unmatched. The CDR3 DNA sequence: TGTGCCAGCAGCCCGGGACAGGGAGGTTATGAGCAGTTCTTC. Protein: CASSPGQGGYEQFF.

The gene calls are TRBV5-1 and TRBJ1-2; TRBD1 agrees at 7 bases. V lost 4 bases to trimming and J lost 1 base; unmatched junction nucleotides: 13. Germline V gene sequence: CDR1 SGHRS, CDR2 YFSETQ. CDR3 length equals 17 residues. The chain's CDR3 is CASSVDLTGVVNYGYTF. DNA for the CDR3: TGCGCCAGCAGCGTAGATCTTACAGGGGTGGTTAACTATGGCTACACCTTC.

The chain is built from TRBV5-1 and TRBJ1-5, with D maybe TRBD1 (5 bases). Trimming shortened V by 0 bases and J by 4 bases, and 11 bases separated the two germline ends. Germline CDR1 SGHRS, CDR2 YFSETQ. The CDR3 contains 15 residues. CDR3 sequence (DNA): TGCGCCAGCAGCTTGGGGGGCGCAAGTAATCAGCCCCAGCATTTT. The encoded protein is CASSLGGASNQPQHF.

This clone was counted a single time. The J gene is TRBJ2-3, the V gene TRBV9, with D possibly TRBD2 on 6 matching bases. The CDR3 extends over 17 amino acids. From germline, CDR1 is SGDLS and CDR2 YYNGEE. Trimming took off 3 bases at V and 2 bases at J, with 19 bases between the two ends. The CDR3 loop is CASSGGETGTYTDTQYF. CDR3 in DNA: TGTGCCAGCAGCGGAGGGGAGACCGGGACTTACACAGATACGCAGTATTTT. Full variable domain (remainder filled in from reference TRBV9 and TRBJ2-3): DSGVTQTPKHLITATGQRVTLRCSPRSGDLSVYWYQQSLDQGLQFLIQYYNGEERAKGNILERFSAQQFPDLHSELNLSSLELGDSALYFCASSGGETGTYTDTQYFGPGTRLTVL.

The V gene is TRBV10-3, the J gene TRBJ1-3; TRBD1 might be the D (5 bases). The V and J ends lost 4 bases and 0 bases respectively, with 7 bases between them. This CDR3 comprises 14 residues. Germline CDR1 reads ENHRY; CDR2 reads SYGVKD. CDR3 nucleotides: TGTGCCATCAGTGGGACATCCTCTGGAAACACCATATATTTT. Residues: CAISGTSSGNTIYF.

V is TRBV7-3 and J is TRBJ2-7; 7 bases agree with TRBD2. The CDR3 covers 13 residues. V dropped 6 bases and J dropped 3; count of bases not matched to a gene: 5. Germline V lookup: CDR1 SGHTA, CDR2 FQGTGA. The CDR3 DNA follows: TGTGCCAGCAGTCAAAGCGGGGACTACGAGCAGTACTTC. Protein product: CASSQSGDYEQYF.

DNA for the CDR3: TGTGCCATCTCCTTCTCCAGGAGGAGGGACGGTGGCTACACCTTC. Protein: CAISFSRRRDGGYTF. The chain links TRBV28 to TRBJ1-2, with D possibly matching TRBD1 (5 bases). CDR1 and CDR2 from the germline V gene are MDHEN and SYDVKM. This CDR3 is 15 amino acids long. Trimming removed 10 bases from V and 7 bases from J, with 25 bases in between.

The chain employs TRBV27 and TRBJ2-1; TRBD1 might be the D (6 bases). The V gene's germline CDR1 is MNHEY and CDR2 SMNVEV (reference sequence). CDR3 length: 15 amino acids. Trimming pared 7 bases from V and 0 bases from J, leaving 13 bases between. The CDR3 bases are TGTGCCAGCACACCCGGGACAATCTCCTACAATGAGCAGTTCTTC. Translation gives CASTPGTISYNEQFF.

The CDR3, as DNA: TGTGCCAGTAGCCAGTGGCCGGGGGGAGCCGAGGGCTATGGCTACACCTTC. Its protein product is CASSQWPGGAEGYGYTF. This rearrangement joins TRBV19 to TRBJ1-2, with D possibly being TRBD1 (5 bases). Trimming pared 6 bases from V and 4 bases from J, leaving 24 bases between. The CDR3 sequence is 17 residues long. Germline assignment: CDR1 LNHDA and CDR2 SQIVND (reference sequence).

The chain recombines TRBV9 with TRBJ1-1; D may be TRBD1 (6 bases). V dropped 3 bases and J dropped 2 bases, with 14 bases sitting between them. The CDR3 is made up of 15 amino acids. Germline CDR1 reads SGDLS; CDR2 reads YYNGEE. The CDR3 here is CASSGFGQTNTEAFF. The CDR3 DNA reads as TGTGCCAGCAGCGGCTTCGGACAGACAAACACTGAAGCTTTCTTT.

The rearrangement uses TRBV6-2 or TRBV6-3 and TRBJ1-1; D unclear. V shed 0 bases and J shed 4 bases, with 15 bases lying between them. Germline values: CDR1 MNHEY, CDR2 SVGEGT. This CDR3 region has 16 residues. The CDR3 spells CASSYSRIAGSTEAFF. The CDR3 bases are TGTGCCAGCAGTTACTCCCGTATTGCCGGTAGCACTGAAGCTTTCTTT.

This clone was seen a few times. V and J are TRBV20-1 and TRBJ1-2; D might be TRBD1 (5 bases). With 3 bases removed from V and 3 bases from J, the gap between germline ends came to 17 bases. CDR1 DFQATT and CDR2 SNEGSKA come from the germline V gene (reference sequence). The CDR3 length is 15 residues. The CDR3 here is CSASGGGVGDYGYTF. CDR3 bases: TGCAGTGCTAGTGGTGGGGGGGTCGGTGACTATGGCTACACCTTC.

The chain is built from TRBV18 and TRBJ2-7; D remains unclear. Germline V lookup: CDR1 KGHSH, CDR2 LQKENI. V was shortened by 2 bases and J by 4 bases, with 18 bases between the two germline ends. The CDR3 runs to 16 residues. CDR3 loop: CASSPYVRRGVYEQYF. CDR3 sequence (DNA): TGTGCCAGCTCACCATACGTAAGAAGAGGAGTGTACGAGCAGTACTTC.

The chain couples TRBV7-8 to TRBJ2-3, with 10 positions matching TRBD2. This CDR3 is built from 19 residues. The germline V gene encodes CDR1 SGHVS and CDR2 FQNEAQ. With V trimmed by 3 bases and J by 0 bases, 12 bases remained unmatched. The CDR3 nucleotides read TGTGCCAGCAGCTTTCCTAAGCGGGGGGGCTCTGGGAGCACAGATACGCAGTATTTT. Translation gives CASSFPKRGGSGSTDTQYF.